This T cell receptor beta chain was found in a study of blood T cell repertoires in COVID-19. Overall study: T cells, B-cell-depleted T cells, or PBMCs supplied cDNA or gDNA.

In the original processing: Estimated nucleated cell counts came from reference gene primer amplification. Assay: immunoSEQ multiplex PCR; the TCRdb copy retains only in-frame clones and omits some. V and J calls and clone size are those listed in that table; D and trimming were worked out from the DNA. The repertoire holds hundreds of thousands of clones, 86% seen once, with around 4% in the top ten. Recruits, aged 18 to 89 years, lived in about two dozen US areas. V was cut by 3 bases and J by 6 bases, with 16 bases left in between. The CDR3 extends over 14 amino acids. Per germline, CDR1 SQVTM and CDR2 ANQGSEA.

The sequenced sample was PBMCs or T cells enriched from blood (not recorded which). The chain recombines TRBV29-1 with TRBJ2-3; D perhaps matches TRBD1 (7 bases). The source of this sequence is a woman between 25 and 40 years old who had been exposed to COVID-19. CDR3 DNA: TGCAGCGTTGAGATGACAGGGAGGCGGGATACGCAGTATTTT. Translation gives CSVEMTGRRDTQYF.